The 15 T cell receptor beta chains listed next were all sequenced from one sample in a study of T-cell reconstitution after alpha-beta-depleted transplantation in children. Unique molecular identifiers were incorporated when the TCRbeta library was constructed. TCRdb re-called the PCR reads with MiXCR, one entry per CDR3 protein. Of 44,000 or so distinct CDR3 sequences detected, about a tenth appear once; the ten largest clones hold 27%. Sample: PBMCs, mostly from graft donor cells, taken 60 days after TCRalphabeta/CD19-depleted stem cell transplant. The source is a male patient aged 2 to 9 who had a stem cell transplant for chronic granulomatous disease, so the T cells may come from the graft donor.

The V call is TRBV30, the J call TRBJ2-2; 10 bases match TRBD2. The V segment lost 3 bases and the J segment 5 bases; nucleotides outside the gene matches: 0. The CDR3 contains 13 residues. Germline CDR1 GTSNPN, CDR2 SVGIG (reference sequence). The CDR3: CAWRTSGTGELFF. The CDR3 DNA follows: TGTGCCTGGAGGACTAGCGGGACCGGGGAGCTGTTTTTT.

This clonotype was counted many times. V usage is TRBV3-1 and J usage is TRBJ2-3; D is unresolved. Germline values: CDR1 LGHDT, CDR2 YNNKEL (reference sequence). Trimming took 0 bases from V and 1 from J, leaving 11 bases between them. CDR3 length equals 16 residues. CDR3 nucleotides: TGTGCCAGCAGCCAAGACCGGTGGACCCGCACAGATACGCAGTATTTT. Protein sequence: CASSQDRWTRTDTQYF.

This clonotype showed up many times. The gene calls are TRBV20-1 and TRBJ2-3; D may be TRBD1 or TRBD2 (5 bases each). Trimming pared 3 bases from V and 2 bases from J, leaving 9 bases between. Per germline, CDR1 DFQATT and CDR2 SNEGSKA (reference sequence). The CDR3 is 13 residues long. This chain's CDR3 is CSARGDLTDTQYF. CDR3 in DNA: TGCAGTGCTAGGGGGGACCTCACAGATACGCAGTATTTT.

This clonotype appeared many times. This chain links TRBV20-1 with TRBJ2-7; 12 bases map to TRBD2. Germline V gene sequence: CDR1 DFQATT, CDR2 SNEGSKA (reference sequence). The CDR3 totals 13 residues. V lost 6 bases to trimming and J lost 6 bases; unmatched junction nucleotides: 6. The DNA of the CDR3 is TGCAGTGCCCAGGGACTAGCGGGCCGCGAGCAGTACTTC. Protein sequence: CSAQGLAGREQYF.

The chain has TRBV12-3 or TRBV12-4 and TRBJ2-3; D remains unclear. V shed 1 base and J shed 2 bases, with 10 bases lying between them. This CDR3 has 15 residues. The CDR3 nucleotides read TGTGCCAGCAGTTTAGACTCGCGGCACACAGATACGCAGTATTTT. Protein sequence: CASSLDSRHTDTQYF.

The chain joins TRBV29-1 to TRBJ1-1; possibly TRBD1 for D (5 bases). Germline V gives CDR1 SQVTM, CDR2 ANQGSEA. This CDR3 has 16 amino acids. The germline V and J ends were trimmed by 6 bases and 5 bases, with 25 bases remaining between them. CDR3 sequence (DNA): TGCAGCGTGGCCCCCCTCCCGGGACGGCGAAAAACTGAAGCTTTCTTT. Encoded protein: CSVAPLPGRRKTEAFF. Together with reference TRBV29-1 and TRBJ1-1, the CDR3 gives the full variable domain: SAVISQKPSRDICQRGTSLTIQCQVDSQVTMMFWYRQQPGQSLTLIATANQGSEATYESGFVIDKFPISRPNLTFSTLTVSNMSPEDSSIYLCSVAPLPGRRKTEAFFGQGTRLTVV.

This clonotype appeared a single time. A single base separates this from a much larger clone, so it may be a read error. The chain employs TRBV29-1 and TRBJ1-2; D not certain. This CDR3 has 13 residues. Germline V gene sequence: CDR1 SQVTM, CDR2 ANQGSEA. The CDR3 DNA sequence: TGCAGCGTTGAAGTGACGCCTTACGGAGGCTCCACCTTC. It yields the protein CSVEVTPYGGSTF.

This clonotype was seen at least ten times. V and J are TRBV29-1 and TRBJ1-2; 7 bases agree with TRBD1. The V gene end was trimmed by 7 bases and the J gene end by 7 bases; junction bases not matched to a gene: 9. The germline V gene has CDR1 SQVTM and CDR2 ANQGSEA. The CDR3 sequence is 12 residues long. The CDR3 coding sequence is TGCAGCGCCGACCGGGACAGAGGTGGCTACACCTTC. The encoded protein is CSADRDRGGYTF. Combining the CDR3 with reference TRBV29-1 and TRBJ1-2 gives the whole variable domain SAVISQKPSRDICQRGTSLTIQCQVDSQVTMMFWYRQQPGQSLTLIATANQGSEATYESGFVIDKFPISRPNLTFSTLTVSNMSPEDSSIYLCSADRDRGGYTFGSGTRLTVV.

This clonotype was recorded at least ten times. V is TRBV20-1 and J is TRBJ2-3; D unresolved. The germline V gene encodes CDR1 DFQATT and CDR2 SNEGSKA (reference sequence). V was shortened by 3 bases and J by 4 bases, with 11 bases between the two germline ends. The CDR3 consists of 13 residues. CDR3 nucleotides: TGCAGTGCTAGCCCAAGGGTCCCAGATACGCAGTATTTT. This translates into CSASPRVPDTQYF.

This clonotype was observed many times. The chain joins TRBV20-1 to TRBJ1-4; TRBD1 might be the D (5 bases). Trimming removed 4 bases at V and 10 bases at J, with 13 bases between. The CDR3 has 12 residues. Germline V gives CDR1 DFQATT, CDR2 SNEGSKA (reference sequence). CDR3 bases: TGCAGTGCTAAGAAAGCGGGGCGAAAACTGTTTTTT. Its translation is CSAKKAGRKLFF.

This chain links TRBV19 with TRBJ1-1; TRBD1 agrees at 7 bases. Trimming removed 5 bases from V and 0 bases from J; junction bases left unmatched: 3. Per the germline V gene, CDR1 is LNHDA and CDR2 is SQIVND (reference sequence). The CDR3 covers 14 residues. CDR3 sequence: CASSWTGLNTEAFF. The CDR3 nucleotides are TGTGCCAGTAGTTGGACAGGCTTGAACACTGAAGCTTTCTTT.

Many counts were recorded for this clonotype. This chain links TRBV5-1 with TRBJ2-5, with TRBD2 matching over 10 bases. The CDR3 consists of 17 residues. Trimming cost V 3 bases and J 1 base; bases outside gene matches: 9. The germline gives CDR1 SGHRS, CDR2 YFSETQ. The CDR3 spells CASSSRVAGGSQETQYF. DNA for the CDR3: TGCGCCAGCAGCTCCCGGGTAGCGGGAGGTTCCCAAGAGACCCAGTACTTC.

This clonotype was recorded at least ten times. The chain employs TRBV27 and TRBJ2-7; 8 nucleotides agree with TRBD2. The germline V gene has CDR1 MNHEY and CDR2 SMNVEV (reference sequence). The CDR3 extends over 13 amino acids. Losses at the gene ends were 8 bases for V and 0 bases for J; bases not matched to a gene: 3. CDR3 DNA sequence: TGTGCCAGCGCGAGCGGGAGCTCCTACGAGCAGTACTTC. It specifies CASASGSSYEQYF.

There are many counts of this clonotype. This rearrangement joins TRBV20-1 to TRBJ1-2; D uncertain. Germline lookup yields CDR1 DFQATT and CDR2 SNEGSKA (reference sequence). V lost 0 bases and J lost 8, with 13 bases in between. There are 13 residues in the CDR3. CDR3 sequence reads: CSAREFSGGGYTF. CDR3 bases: TGCAGTGCTAGAGAATTTAGTGGAGGGGGCTACACCTTC.

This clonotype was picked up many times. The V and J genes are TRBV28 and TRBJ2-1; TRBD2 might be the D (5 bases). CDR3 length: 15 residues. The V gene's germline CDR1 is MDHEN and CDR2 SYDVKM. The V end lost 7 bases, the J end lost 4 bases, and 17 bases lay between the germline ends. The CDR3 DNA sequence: TGTGCCAGCACCGTTGGCAGCGGTCCGTACAATGAGCAGTTCTTC. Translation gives CASTVGSGPYNEQFF.